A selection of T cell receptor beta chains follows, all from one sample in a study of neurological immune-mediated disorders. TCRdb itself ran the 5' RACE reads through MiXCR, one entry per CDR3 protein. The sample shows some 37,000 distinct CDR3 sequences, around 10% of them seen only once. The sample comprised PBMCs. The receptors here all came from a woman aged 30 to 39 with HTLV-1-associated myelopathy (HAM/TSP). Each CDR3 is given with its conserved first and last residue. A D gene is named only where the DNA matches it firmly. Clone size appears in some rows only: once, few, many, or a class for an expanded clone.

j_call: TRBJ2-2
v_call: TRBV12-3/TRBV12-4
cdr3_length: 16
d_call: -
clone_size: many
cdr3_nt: TGTGCCAGCAGTTTTCATCCCCCAGACCTCACCGGGGAGCTGTTTTTT
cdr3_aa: CASSFHPPDLTGELFF

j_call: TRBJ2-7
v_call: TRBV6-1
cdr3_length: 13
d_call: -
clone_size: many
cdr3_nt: TGTGCCAGCAGTGACAGGGGGGGCTACGAGCAGTACTTC
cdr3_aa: CASSDRGGYEQYF

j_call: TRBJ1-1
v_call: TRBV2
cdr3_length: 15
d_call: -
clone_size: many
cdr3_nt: TGTGCCAGCAGTGGCGGTTCAACGGGGAACACTGAAGCTTTCTTT
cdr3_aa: CASSGGSTGNTEAFF

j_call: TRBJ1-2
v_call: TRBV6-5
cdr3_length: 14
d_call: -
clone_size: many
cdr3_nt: TGTGCCAGCAGTACCCGACAGACTAACTATGGCTACACCTTC
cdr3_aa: CASSTRQTNYGYTF

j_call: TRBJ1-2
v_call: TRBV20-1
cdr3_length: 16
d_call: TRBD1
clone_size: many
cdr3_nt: TGCAGTGCTAGAGAACCCGGGACAGGGGTTCGGTATGGCTACACCTTC
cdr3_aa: CSAREPGTGVRYGYTF

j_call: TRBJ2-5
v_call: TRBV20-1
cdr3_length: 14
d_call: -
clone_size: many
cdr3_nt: TGCAGTGCTAGAGATCCGGGGAGGATTGAGACCCAGTACTTC
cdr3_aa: CSARDPGRIETQYF

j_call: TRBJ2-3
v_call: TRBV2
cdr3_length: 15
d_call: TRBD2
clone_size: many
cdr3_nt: TGTGCCAGCAGTCCCGGGACTACACGTGGAGATACGCAGTATTTT
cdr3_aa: CASSPGTTRGDTQYF

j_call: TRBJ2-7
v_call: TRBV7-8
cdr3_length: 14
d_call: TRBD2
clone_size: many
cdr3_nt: TGTGCCAGCAGTCCGGGGACTAGCGGGAACGAGCAGTACTTC
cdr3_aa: CASSPGTSGNEQYF

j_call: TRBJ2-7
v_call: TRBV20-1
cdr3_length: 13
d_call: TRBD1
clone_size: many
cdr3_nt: TGCAGTGCTAGCTCACAGGGGGTCTACGAGCAGTACTTC
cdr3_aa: CSASSQGVYEQYF

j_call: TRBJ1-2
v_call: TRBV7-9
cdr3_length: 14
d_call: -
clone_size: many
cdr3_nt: TGTGCCAGCAGCTTAGATTGGACGGGGGGCGGCTACACCTTC
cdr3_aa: CASSLDWTGGGYTF

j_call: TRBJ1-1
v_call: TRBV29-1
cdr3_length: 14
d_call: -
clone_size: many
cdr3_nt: TGCAGCGTTTCAGGCTCGGGGGGAACGACTGAAGCTTTCTTT
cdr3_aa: CSVSGSGGTTEAFF

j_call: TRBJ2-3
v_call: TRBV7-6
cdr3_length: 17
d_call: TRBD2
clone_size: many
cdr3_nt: TGTGCCAGCAGCTTAGGGGGACTAGCGGGGGGCACAGATACGCAGTATTTT
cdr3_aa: CASSLGGLAGGTDTQYF

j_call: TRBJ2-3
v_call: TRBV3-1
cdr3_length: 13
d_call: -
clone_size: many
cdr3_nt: TGTGCCAGCAGCCAAGAAAAACCCGATACGCAGTATTTT
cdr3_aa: CASSQEKPDTQYF

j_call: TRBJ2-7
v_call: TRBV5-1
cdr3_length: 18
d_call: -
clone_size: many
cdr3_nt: TGCGCCAGCAGCTTGGCCTGGGCAGCAAGTGCGAACACCTACGAGCAGTACTTC
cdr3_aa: CASSLAWAASANTYEQYF

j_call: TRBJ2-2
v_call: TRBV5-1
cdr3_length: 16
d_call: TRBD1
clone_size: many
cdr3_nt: TGCGCCAGCAGTTCCGCTGGGACAGGGGGCACCGGGGAGCTGTTTTTT
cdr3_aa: CASSSAGTGGTGELFF

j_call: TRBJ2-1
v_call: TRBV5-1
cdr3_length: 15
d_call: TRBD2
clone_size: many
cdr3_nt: TGCGCCAGCAGCTTTAGCGGGGGCGAATACAATGAGCAGTTCTTC
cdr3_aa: CASSFSGGEYNEQFF

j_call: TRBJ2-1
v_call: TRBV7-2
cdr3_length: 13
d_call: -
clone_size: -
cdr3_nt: TGTGCCAGCAGCTTCCCCAGTTCCGGTGAGCAGTTCTTC
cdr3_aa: CASSFPSSGEQFF

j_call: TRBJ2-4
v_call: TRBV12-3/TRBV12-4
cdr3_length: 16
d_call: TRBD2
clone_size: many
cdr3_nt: TGTGCCAGCAGTACGGGACGGGGGGGGGCCAAAAACATTCAGTACTTC
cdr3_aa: CASSTGRGGAKNIQYF

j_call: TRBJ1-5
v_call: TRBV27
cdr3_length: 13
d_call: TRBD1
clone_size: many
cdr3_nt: TGTGCCAGCAGCTCAGGGGGCCCTCAGCCCCAGCATTTT
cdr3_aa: CASSSGGPQPQHF

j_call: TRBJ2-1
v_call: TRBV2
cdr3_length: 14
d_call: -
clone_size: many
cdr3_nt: TGTGCCAGCCGCAGACCCTCCTCCTACAATGAGCAGTTCTTC
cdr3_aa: CASRRPSSYNEQFF

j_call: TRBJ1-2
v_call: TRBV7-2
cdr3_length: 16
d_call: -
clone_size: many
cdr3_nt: TGTGCCAGCAGCTTAGGGATTACAGGGCCCGGGGGTGGCTACACCTTC
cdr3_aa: CASSLGITGPGGGYTF

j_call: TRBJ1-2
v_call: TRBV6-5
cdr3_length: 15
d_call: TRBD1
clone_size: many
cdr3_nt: TGTGCCAGCAGTTACCAACTGGGACAGGGAGTGAGCTACACCTTC
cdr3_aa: CASSYQLGQGVSYTF

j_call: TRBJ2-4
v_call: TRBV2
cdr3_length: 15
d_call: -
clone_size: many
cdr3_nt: TGTGCCAGCAGTCACCGGGACTCTAACCAAAACATTCAGTACTTC
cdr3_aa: CASSHRDSNQNIQYF

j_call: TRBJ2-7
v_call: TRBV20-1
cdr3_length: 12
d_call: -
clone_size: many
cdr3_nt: TGCAGTGCTGGGGACGGCTCCTACGAGCAGTACTTC
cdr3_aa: CSAGDGSYEQYF

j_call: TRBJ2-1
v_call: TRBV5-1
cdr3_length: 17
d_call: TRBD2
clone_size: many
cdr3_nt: TGCGCCAGCAGTCGTACTAGCGGGGGGGCCTCGGCCAATGAGCAGTTCTTC
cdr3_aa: CASSRTSGGASANEQFF

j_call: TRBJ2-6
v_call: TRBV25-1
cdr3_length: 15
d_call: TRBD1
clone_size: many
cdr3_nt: TGTGCCATAGAGCCAAAGGGGGCCGGGGCCAACGTCCTGACTTTC
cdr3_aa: CAIEPKGAGANVLTF

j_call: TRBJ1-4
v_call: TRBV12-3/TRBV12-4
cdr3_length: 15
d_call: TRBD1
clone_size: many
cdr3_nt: TGTGCCAGCAGTGCAACAGGGGGAGCGAATGAAAAACTGTTTTTT
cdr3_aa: CASSATGGANEKLFF

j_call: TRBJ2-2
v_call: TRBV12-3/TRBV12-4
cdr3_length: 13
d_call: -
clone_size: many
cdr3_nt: TGTGCCAGCAGGAACGGGGTCACCGGGGAGCTGTTTTTT
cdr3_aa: CASRNGVTGELFF

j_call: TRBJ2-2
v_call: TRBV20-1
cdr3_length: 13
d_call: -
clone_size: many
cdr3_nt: TGCAGTGCTAGTAGGTCCGGTACCGGGGAGCTGTTTTTT
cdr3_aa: CSASRSGTGELFF

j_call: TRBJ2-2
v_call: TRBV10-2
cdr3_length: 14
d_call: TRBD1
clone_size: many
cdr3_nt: TGCGCCAGCAGGGCCCGGGACAGGGCCGGGGAGCTGTTTTTT
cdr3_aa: CASRARDRAGELFF

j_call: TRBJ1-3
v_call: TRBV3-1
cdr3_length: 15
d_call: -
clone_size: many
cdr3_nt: TGTGCCAGCAGCTATCAAGGAGCACAAGGAAACACCATATATTTT
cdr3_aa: CASSYQGAQGNTIYF

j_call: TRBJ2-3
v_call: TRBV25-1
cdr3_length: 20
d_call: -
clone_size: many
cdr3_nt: TGTGCCAGCAGTGAATATACTGGGGGACCCGGGACCCTTTTCACAGATACGCAGTATTTT
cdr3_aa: CASSEYTGGPGTLFTDTQYF

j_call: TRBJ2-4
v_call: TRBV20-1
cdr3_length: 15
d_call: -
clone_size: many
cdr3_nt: TGCAGTGCTAGAGATCTGGGAATAGCCAAAAACATTCAGTACTTC
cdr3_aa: CSARDLGIAKNIQYF

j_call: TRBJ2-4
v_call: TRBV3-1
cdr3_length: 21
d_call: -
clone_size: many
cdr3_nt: TGTGCCAGCAGCCCCGAGACAGCCTTCCCCACCCAAACTAAGGCCAAAAACATTCAGTACTTC
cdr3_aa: CASSPETAFPTQTKAKNIQYF

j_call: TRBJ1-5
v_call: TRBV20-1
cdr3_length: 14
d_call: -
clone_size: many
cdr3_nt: TGCAGTGCTACCGTCGGGGGGGCCGGTCAGCCCCAGCATTTT
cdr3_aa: CSATVGGAGQPQHF

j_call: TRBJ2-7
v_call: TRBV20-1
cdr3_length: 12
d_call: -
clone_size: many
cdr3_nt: TGCAGTGCTAGTCGCAGAGGGGACGAGCAGTACTTC
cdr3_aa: CSASRRGDEQYF

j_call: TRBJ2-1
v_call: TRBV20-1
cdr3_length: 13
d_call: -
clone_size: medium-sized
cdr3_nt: TGCAGTGCTAGAGGAAACAGGGTGTCAGAGCAGTTCTTC
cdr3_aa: CSARGNRVSEQFF

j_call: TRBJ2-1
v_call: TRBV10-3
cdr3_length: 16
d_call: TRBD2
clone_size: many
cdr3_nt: TGTGCCATCAGTCTGACTAGCGGGGGGGGGAACAATGAGCAGTTCTTC
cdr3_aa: CAISLTSGGGNNEQFF

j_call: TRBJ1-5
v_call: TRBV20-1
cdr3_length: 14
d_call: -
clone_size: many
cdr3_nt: TGCAGTGCTATTGGAACAGCCCCCAATCAGCCCCAGCATTTT
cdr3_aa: CSAIGTAPNQPQHF

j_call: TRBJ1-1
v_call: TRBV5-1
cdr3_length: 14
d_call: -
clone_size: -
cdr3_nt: TGCGCCAGCAGCTCGTACAGGCAGAACACTGAAGCTTTCTTT
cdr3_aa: CASSSYRQNTEAFF

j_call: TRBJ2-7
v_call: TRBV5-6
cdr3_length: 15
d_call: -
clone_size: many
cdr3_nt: TGTGCCAGCAGCACGGGCGCAGGGAACCTCTACGAGCAGTACTTC
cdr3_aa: CASSTGAGNLYEQYF

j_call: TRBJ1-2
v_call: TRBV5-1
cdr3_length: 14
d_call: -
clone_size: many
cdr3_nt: TGCGCCAGCAGCTTGGGACAGCTTAACTATGGCTACACCTTC
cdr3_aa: CASSLGQLNYGYTF

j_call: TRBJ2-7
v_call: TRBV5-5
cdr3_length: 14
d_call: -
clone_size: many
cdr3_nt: TGTGCCAGCAGCTTTGGGGGTGTGACCTACGAGCAGTACTTC
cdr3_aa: CASSFGGVTYEQYF

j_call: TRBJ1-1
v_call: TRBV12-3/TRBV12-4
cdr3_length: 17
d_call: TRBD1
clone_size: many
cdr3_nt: TGTGCCAGCAGAGTCGGACAGGGGGCGCCTTTGGACACTGAAGCTTTCTTT
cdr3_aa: CASRVGQGAPLDTEAFF

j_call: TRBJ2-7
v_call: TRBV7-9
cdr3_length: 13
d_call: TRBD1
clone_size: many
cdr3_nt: TGTGCCAGCAGCTTAGCTTACAGGGGCGAGCAGTACTTC
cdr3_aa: CASSLAYRGEQYF

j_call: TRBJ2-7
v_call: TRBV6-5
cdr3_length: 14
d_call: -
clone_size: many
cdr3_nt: TGTGCCAGCAGATTACGTAGGGCCCACCACGAGCAGTACTTC
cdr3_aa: CASRLRRAHHEQYF

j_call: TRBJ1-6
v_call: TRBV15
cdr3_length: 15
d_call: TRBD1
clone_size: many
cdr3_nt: TGTGCCACCAGCAGAGTCGTACAGGGGGGATCACCCCTCCACTTT
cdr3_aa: CATSRVVQGGSPLHF

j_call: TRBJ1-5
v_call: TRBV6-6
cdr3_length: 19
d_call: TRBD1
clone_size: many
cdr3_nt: TGTGCCAGCAGTTACTCGCGGGGGAGACAGGGGTATAGCAATCAGCCCCAGCATTTT
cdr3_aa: CASSYSRGRQGYSNQPQHF

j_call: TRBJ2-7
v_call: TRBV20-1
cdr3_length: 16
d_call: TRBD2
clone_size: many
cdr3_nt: TGCAGTGCTAGAGACCCTAGCGGGGGCACTCCCTACGAGCAGTACTTC
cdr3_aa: CSARDPSGGTPYEQYF

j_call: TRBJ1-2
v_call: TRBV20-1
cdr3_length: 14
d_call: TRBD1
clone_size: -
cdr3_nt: TGCAGTGCCAGCACAGGGGGCGGGACCTATGGCTACACCTTC
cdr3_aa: CSASTGGGTYGYTF

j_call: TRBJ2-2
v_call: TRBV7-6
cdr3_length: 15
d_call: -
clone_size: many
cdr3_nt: TGTGCCAGCAGCTTAGCGGGGGTGAACACCGGGGAGCTGTTTTTT
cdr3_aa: CASSLAGVNTGELFF